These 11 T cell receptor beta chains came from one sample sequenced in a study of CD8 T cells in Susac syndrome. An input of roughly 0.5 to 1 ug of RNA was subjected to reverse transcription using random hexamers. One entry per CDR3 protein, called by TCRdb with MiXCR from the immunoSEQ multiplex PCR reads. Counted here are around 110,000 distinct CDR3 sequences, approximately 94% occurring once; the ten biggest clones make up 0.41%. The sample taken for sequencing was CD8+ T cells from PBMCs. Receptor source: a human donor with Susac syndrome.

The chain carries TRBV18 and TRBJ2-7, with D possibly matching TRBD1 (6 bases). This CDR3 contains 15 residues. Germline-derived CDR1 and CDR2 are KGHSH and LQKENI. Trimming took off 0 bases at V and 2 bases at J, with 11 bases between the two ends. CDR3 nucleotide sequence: TGTGCCAGCTCACCACCACAGGGCCCCCCCTACGAGCAGTACTTC. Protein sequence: CASSPPQGPPYEQYF.

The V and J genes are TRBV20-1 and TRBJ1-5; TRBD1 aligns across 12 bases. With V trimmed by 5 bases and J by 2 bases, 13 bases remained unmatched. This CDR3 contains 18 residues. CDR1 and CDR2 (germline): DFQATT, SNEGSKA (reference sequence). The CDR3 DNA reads TGCAGTGCTCTGGGGGCCGGGACAGGGGGCGGAGGCAATCAGCCCCAGCATTTT. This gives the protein CSALGAGTGGGGNQPQHF.

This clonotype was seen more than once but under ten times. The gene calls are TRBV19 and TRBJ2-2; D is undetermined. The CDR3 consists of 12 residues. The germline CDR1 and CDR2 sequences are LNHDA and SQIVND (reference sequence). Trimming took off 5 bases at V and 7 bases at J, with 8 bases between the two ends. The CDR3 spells CASSVGSGELFF. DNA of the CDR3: TGTGCCAGTAGTGTTGGAAGCGGGGAGCTGTTTTTT.

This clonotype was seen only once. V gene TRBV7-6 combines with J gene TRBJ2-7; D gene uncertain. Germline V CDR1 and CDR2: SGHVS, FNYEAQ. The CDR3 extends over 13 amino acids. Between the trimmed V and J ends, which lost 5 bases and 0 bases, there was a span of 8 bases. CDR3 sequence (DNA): TGTGCCAGCAGCCAGACCCGCTCCTACGAGCAGTACTTC. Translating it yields CASSQTRSYEQYF. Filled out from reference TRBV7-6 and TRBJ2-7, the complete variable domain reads GAGVSQSPRYKVTKRGQDVALRCDPISGHVSLYWYRQALGQGPEFLTYFNYEAQQDKSGLPNDRFSAERPEGSISTLTIQRTEQRDSAMYRCASSQTRSYEQYFGPGTRLTVT.

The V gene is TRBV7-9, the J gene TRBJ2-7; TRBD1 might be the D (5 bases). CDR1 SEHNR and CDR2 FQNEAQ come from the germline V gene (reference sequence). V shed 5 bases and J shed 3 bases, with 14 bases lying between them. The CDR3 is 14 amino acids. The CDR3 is CASSPITQGYEQYF. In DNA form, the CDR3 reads TGTGCCAGCAGCCCTATAACCCAGGGCTACGAGCAGTACTTC.

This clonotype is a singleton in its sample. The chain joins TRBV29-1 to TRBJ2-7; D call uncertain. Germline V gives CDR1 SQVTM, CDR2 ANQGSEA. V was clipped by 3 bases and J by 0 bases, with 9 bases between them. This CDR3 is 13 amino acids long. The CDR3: CSVEAAGSYEQYF. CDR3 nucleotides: TGCAGCGTTGAGGCCGCCGGCTCCTACGAGCAGTACTTC.

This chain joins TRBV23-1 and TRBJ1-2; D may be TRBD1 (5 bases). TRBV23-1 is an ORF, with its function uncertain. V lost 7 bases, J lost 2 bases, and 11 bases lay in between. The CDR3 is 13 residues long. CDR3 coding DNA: TGCGCCAGCACTCCCAACAGGAACTATGGCTACACCTTC. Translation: CASTPNRNYGYTF.

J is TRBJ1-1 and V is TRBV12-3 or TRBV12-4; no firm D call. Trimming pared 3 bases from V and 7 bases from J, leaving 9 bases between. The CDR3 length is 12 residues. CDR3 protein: CASSFDGREAFF. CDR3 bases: TGTGCCAGCAGTTTTGATGGCCGTGAAGCTTTCTTT.

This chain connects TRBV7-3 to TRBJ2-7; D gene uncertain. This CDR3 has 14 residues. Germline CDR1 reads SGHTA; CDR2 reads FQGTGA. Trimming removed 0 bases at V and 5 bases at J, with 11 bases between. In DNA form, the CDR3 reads TGTGCCAGCAGCTTAACCGGCGGCCAGAACGAGCAGTACTTC. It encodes CASSLTGGQNEQYF.

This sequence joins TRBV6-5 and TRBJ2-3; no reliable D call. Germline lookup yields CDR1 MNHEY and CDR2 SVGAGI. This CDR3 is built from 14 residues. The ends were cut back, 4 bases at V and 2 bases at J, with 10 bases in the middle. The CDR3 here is CASSSGPYTDTQYF. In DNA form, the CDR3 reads TGTGCCAGCAGTTCGGGCCCCTACACAGATACGCAGTATTTT.

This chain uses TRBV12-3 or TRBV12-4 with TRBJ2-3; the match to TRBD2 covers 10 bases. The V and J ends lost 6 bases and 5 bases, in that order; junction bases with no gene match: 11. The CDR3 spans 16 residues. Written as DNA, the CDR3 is TGTGCCAGCAGCCGGGGGCCAGCGGGGGGGCGAGATACGCAGTATTTT. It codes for CASSRGPAGGRDTQYF.